Presented here are 24 T cell receptor beta chains from one specimen sequenced in a study of molecular identifiers for immune sequencing clone quantification. One entry per CDR3 protein results from TCRdb running MiXCR on the PCR reads. This table has about 320,000 distinct CDR3 sequences, around 21% appearing once. Specimen: naive CD8+ T cells from blood, with Jurkat cell RNA spiked in. The subset here: FACS-sorted CD8+CD4-CCR7+CD45RA+ naive T cells. These receptor sequences come from a human donor in good health. Some libraries in this study had Jurkat cell RNA spiked in.

This clonotype was recorded many times. This rearrangement joins TRBV6-2 or TRBV6-3 to TRBJ2-7, with 10 nucleotides matching TRBD2. The CDR3 is 16 amino acids. Trimming took 2 bases from V and 3 from J; bases not matched to a gene: 7. Germline V gene sequence: CDR1 MNHEY, CDR2 SVGEGT. For the CDR3, the DNA is TGTGCCAGCAGTTACCGGGCTAGCGGGAGTGACTACGAGCAGTACTTC. Protein: CASSYRASGSDYEQYF.

This clonotype appeared many times. The chain is built from TRBV29-1 and TRBJ1-1; the D is unclear. CDR1 and CDR2 (germline): SQVTM, ANQGSEA. The V and J ends lost 4 bases and 7 bases respectively, with 13 bases between them. The CDR3 contains 12 residues. The CDR3 sequence: CSVVVPTDEAFF. The CDR3 bases are TGCAGCGTTGTTGTTCCCACCGATGAAGCTTTCTTT.

This clonotype has ten or more counts. The chain recombines TRBV7-9 with TRBJ2-1, with D perhaps matching TRBD1 (6 bases). There are 15 residues in the CDR3. The germline gives CDR1 SEHNR, CDR2 FQNEAQ (reference sequence). Trimming took 4 bases from V and 0 from J, leaving 10 bases between them. This chain's CDR3 is CASSSTGSSYNEQFF. The CDR3 coding sequence is TGTGCCAGCAGCTCCACAGGGAGCTCCTACAATGAGCAGTTCTTC.

This clonotype was observed many times. The chain couples TRBV7-9 to TRBJ1-3; D not certain. This CDR3 has 14 residues. V gave up 4 bases and J gave up 2 bases, with 9 bases separating them. Germline loops: CDR1 SEHNR, CDR2 FQNEAQ (reference sequence). For the CDR3, the DNA is TGTGCCAGCAGCTCCCCCCGGGCTGGAAACACCATATATTTT. Translating gives CASSSPRAGNTIYF.

This clonotype was seen repeatedly, ten times or more. This chain connects TRBV6-2 or TRBV6-3 to TRBJ2-1; 7 nucleotides line up with TRBD2. Germline CDR1 reads MNHEY; CDR2 reads SVGEGT. Trimming at V came to 6 bases and at J to 10 bases, leaving 6 bases not matched to a gene. This CDR3 comprises 12 residues. The CDR3 DNA reads as TGTGCCAGCAGGCTAGCGCGGGGGGAGCAGTTCTTC. Its translation is CASRLARGEQFF.

This clonotype was recorded a few times. The rearrangement uses TRBV11-2 and TRBJ2-2; 7 bases match TRBD1. The CDR3 is 15 amino acids. J lost 5 bases, V lost 5 bases, and 8 bases had no gene match. Germline CDR1 and CDR2: SGHAT and FQNNGV. CDR3 sequence reads: CASSQPGTDTGELFF. The CDR3 DNA follows: TGTGCCAGCAGCCAGCCCGGGACAGATACCGGGGAGCTGTTTTTT.

With respect to this clonotype: With a much larger clone just one base away, this may be a read error. Written as DNA, the CDR3 is TGCGCCAGCAGTGGGATTATGTCGTTCGATGGTCACGGTGCAGATACGCGGTATTTT. The encoded protein is CASSGIMSFDGHGADTRYF. V is TRBV10-2 and J is TRBJ2-3; no clear D gene. Looked up from germline, CDR1 is WSHSY and CDR2 is SAAADI. The CDR3 length is 19 residues.

The chain carries TRBV4-3 and TRBJ1-6; D is unresolved. CDR3 length: 19 residues. Between the trimmed V and J ends, which lost 0 bases and 0 bases, there was a span of 15 bases. CDR1 and CDR2 (germline): LGHNA, YSLEER. The chain's CDR3 is CASSQDWDLKSSYNSPLHF. CDR3 nucleotides: TGCGCCAGCAGCCAAGATTGGGATTTGAAGAGCTCCTATAATTCACCCCTCCACTTT.

This clonotype has more than one count but fewer than ten. The chain employs TRBV6-5 and TRBJ2-2; 10 bases align to TRBD2. Germline loops: CDR1 MNHEY, CDR2 SVGAGI. Losses at the gene ends were 2 bases for V and 4 bases for J; bases not matched to a gene: 4. The CDR3 is 16 residues long. In DNA form, the CDR3 reads TGTGCCAGCAGTTACCAAACTAGCGGGGCCACCGGGGAGCTGTTTTTT. It is translated as CASSYQTSGATGELFF.

This clonotype was seen at least ten times. The chain combines TRBV3-1 with TRBJ1-1; TRBD1 might be the D (5 bases). In germline, CDR1 is LGHDT, CDR2 YNNKEL (reference sequence). The CDR3 runs to 14 residues. The V gene lost 1 base and the J gene lost 2 bases, with 8 bases spanning the gap. Here the CDR3 DNA reads TGTGCCAGCAGCCAAGGGGGCAGTAACACTGAAGCTTTCTTT. As protein: CASSQGGSNTEAFF.

This sequence joins TRBV3-2 and TRBJ2-2; the D call in the table, TRBD2, was not verified against the DNA. TRBV3-2 is reported as a pseudogene. The CDR3 is 14 residues long. The CDR3 loop reads CASASGSRTGELFF. The CDR3 coding sequence is TGTGCCAGCGCCAGTGGGAGTCGGACCGGGGAGCTGTTTTTT.

Notes on this clonotype: A clone one base away is much larger, so this may be a read error. This chain connects TRBV6-5 to TRBJ2-3; a possible D gene is TRBD2 (5 bases). Germline V gives CDR1 MNHEY, CDR2 SVGAGI. V dropped 7 bases and J dropped 0 bases, with 11 bases sitting between them. CDR3 length: 14 residues. The CDR3 region is CASKQTTSTDTQYF. The CDR3 DNA is TGTGCCAGCAAACAGACTACCAGCACAGATACGCAGTATTTT.

This clonotype was seen many times. This chain links TRBV3-1 with TRBJ2-3; 10 bases map to TRBD2. CDR1 and CDR2 (germline): LGHDT, YNNKEL (reference sequence). The length of the CDR3 is 17 residues. Trimming cost V 0 bases and J 6 bases; bases outside gene matches: 9. This CDR3 reads CASSQDRGLAELDTQYF. CDR3 bases: TGTGCCAGCAGCCAAGACAGAGGACTAGCGGAATTGGATACGCAGTATTTT.

This clonotype was observed at least ten times. V is TRBV29-1 and J is TRBJ1-3, with no clear D. This CDR3 comprises 13 residues. Germline V lookup: CDR1 SQVTM, CDR2 ANQGSEA. The V and J ends lost 7 bases and 4 bases respectively, with 14 bases between them. DNA of the CDR3: TGCAGCGCCCGCGGTGCAACCGGAAACACCATATATTTT. The encoded protein is CSARGATGNTIYF.

CDR3 amino acids: CASSLSSVNQPQHF. CDR3 nucleotide sequence: TGTGCCAGCAGTTTATCGTCAGTCAATCAGCCCCAGCATTTT. The chain combines TRBV27 with TRBJ1-5; D is unclear. CDR3 length equals 14 residues. V was shortened by 0 bases and J by 3 bases, with 6 bases between the two germline ends. Germline assignment: CDR1 MNHEY and CDR2 SMNVEV (reference sequence).

This clonotype was counted between two and nine times. The genes are TRBV7-9 and TRBJ1-3, with 12 positions matching TRBD1. V was clipped by 2 bases and J by 7 bases; unmatched bases: 6. The CDR3 contains 16 residues. CDR1 SEHNR and CDR2 FQNEAQ come from the germline V gene (reference sequence). The CDR3 DNA reads as TGTGCCAGCAGCTTAACAACCGGGACAGGGGGCAACACCATATATTTT. Translating gives CASSLTTGTGGNTIYF. The full variable domain, rest sourced from reference TRBV7-9 and TRBJ1-3, is DTGVSQNPRHKITKRGQNVTFRCDPISEHNRLYWYRQTLGQGPEFLTYFQNEAQLEKSRLLSDRFSAERPKGSFSTLEIQRTEQGDSAMYLCASSLTTGTGGNTIYFGEGSWLTVV.

This clonotype occurred many times. The V call is TRBV28, the J call TRBJ2-3, with no clear D. The CDR3 length is 14 residues. V was cut by 2 bases and J by 4 bases, with 10 bases left in between. CDR1 is MDHEN and CDR2 is SYDVKM in the germline V gene. CDR3 residues: CASSLRLGSDTQYF. The DNA of the CDR3 is TGTGCCAGCAGTTTACGCCTGGGTTCAGATACGCAGTATTTT.

This clonotype was counted ten times or more. V and J are TRBV4-3 and TRBJ2-7; a weak D match, TRBD2 (6 bases). The V end was cut by 1 base, the J end by 3 bases, with 7 bases between. CDR1 is LGHNA and CDR2 is YSLEER in the germline V gene. The CDR3 is made up of 13 amino acids. CDR3 sequence: CASSQGTNYEQYF. Here the CDR3 DNA reads TGCGCCAGCAGCCAAGGGACTAACTACGAGCAGTACTTC.

This clonotype was found many times. The V and J genes are TRBV7-2 and TRBJ2-3, with TRBD1 identical over 7 bases. This CDR3 region has 16 residues. The V gene's germline CDR1 is SGHTA and CDR2 FQGNSA. The V and J ends lost 4 bases and 6 bases, in that order; junction bases with no gene match: 13. The CDR3 DNA is TGTGCCAGCAGCTCTGAGGGACAGTTGTTATCCGATACGCAGTATTTT. Translating it yields CASSSEGQLLSDTQYF.

With respect to this clonotype: Its ends do not fully match the called genes, so a read error is possible. The chain recombines TRBV20-1 with TRBJ2-7; weak D call: TRBD2 (7 bases). CDR1 and CDR2 from the germline V gene are DFQATT and SNEGSKA (reference sequence). This CDR3 region has 16 residues. As DNA, the CDR3 is TGCAGTGCTCGAGAGCTGGGGGGGGGGCCCCTCTGGGTGCAGTACTTC. This translates into CSARELGGGPLWVQYF.

This clonotype was observed many times. V is TRBV20-1 and J is TRBJ2-7; D unclear. The CDR3 consists of 12 residues. Trimming left V 1 base short and J 5 bases short, with 9 bases between. Germline V gene sequence: CDR1 DFQATT, CDR2 SNEGSKA (reference sequence). CDR3 in DNA: TGCAGTGCTAGAGTGTTTCCCCACGAGCAGTACTTC. As protein: CSARVFPHEQYF.

This clonotype has ten or more counts. The rearrangement uses TRBV7-9 and TRBJ2-1; the D is unclear. V was cut by 4 bases and J by 4 bases, with 20 bases left in between. The CDR3 covers 17 residues. CDR1 and CDR2 from the germline V gene are SEHNR and FQNEAQ (reference sequence). CDR3 sequence (DNA): TGTGCCAGCAGCTCCCGTGGGCAGACGGACCTTTACAATGAGCAGTTCTTC. This sequence encodes CASSSRGQTDLYNEQFF.

In the case of this clonotype: This could be a read error, since a much larger clone is one nucleotide away. The rearrangement links TRBV2 to TRBJ2-5; maybe TRBD1 (6 bases). Per germline, CDR1 SNHLY and CDR2 FYNNEI. The CDR3 is made up of 16 amino acids. Trimming left V 6 bases short and J 1 base short, with 18 bases between. The CDR3 region is CASRATHRDLQETQYF. DNA for the CDR3: TGTGCCAGCAGAGCCACGCACAGGGACCTCCAAGAGACCCAGTACTTC.

This clonotype was counted at least ten times. The chain has TRBV28 and TRBJ2-5, with a tentative D call TRBD2 (5 bases). V lost 6 bases and J lost 1, with 9 bases in between. Per germline, CDR1 MDHEN and CDR2 SYDVKM. The CDR3 totals 13 residues. CDR3 protein: CASSPRGQETQYF. CDR3 DNA: TGTGCCAGCAGCCCACGGGGCCAAGAGACCCAGTACTTC.